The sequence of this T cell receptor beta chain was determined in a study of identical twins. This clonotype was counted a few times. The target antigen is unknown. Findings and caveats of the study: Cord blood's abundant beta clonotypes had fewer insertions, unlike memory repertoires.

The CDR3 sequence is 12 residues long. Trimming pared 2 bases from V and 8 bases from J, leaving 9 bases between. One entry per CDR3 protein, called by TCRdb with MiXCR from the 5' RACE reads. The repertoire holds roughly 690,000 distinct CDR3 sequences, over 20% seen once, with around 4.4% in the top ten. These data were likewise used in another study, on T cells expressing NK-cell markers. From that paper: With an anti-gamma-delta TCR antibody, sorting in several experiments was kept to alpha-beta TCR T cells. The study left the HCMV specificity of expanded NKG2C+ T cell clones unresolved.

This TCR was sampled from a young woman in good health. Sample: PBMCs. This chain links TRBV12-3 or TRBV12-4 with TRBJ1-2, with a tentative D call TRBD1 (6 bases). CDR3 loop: CASSLSDRGYTF. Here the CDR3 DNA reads TGTGCCAGCAGTTTAAGCGACAGGGGCTACACCTTC.